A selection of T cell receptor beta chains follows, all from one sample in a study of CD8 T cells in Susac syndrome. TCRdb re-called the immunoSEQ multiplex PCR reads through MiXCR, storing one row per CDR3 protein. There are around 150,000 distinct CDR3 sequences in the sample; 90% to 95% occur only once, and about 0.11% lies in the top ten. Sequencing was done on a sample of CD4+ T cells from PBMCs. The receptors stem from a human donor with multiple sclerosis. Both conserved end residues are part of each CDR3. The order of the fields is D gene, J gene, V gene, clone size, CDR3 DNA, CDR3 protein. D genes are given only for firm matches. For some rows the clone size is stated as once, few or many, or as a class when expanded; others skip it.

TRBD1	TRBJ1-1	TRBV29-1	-	TGCAGCGTTGGAGGGGGCTGGTTGGTTACTGAAGCTTTCTTT	CSVGGGWLVTEAFF
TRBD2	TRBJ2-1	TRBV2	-	TGTGCCAGCGGACTAGGGGAGTGGAATGAGCAGTTCTTC	CASGLGEWNEQFF
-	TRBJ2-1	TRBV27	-	TGTGCCAGCAGTCCCACTGCAGGGGCTGAGCAGTTCTTC	CASSPTAGAEQFF
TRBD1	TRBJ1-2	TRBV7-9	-	TGTGCCAGCAGCGCGGGACAGGGAACCTATGGCTACACCTTC	CASSAGQGTYGYTF
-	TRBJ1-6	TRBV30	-	TGTGCCTGGAGTCAGGACCCTAGGGATAATTCACCCCTCCACTTT	CAWSQDPRDNSPLHF
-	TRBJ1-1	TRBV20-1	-	TGCAGCCCCCTAAACACTGAAGCTTTCTTT	CSPLNTEAFF
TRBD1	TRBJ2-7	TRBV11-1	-	TGTGCCAGCAGCTTGGAGGGGACAGGGGGCCGGAACGAGCAGTACTTC	CASSLEGTGGRNEQYF
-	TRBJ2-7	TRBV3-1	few	TGTGCCAGCAGCCAAGGCCCCCTCTACGAGCAGTACTTC	CASSQGPLYEQYF
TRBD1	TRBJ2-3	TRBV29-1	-	TGCAGCGCTACAGGGGGCGCATCAGATACGCAGTATTTT	CSATGGASDTQYF
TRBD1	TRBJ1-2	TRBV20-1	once	TGCAGTGCTAGAGCTCGGACAGGGGAGTATGGCTACACCTTC	CSARARTGEYGYTF
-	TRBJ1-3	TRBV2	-	TGTGCCAGCAGTGTAACAGGTTCGGGAAACACCATATATTTT	CASSVTGSGNTIYF
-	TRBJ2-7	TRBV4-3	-	TGCGCCAGCAGCCAAGATGGTAGCTCCTACGAGCAGTACTTC	CASSQDGSSYEQYF
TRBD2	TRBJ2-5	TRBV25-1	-	TGTGCCAGCAGTGCCCCGAGCGGGGGGGTTGGAGAGACCCAGTACTTC	CASSAPSGGVGETQYF
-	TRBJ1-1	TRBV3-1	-	TGTGCCAGCAGCCAAGCCGGGGTTAACACTGAAGCTTTCTTT	CASSQAGVNTEAFF
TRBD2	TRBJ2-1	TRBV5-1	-	TGCGCCAGCAGCTCCCGATTACTAGCGGGAGGGGGCAATGAGCAGTTCTTC	CASSSRLLAGGGNEQFF
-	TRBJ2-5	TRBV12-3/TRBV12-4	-	TGTGCCAGCAGAACTAGAGAGACCCAGTACTTC	CASRTRETQYF
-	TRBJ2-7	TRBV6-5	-	TGTGCCAGCAGTTCCTCTCCAGCGGCCGCCTACGAGCAGTACTTC	CASSSSPAAAYEQYF
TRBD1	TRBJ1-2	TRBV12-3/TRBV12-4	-	TGTGCCAGCAGTGTGGACAGGACCAACTATGGCTACACCTTC	CASSVDRTNYGYTF
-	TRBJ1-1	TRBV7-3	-	TGTGCCAGCAGGCTGGGGGGTAACACTGAAGCTTTCTTT	CASRLGGNTEAFF
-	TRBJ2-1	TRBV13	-	TGTGCCAGCAGCTCCCGGGCTAATATGTCCAATGAGCAGTTCTTC	CASSSRANMSNEQFF
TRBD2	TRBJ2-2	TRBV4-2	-	TGTGCCAGCAGTGACGCCGGGACTAGCGGGAGCAGGGAGCTGTTTTTT	CASSDAGTSGSRELFF
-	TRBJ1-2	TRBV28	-	TGTGCCAGCAGTCCCGGTGATAGGGGTCATGGCTACACCTTC	CASSPGDRGHGYTF
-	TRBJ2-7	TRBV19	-	TGTGCCAGTAGTCTCACAGGGAGGCCCTACGAGCAGTACTTC	CASSLTGRPYEQYF
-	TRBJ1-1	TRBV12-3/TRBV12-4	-	TGTGCCAGCAGCCCGGGAGACGTCGGGAGTGAAGCTTTCTTT	CASSPGDVGSEAFF
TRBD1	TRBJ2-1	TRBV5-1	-	TGCGCCAGCAGCTTGGTGGGACAGGGAAGCAATGAGCAGTTCTTC	CASSLVGQGSNEQFF
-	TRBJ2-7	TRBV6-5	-	TGTGCCAGCATCCAAGCCTTTACGGGCTCCTACGAGCAGTACTTC	CASIQAFTGSYEQYF
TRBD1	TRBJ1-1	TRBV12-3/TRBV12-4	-	TGTGCCAGCAGCCCGGACAGGCCGAACACTGAAGCTTTCTTT	CASSPDRPNTEAFF
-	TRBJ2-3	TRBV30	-	TGTGCCTGGTCCCCAGTCACAGATACGCAGTATTTT	CAWSPVTDTQYF
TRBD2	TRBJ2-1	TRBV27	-	TGTGCCAGCAGTTTATTAGGCGGGGCTAGCGGATACAATGAGCAGTTCTTC	CASSLLGGASGYNEQFF
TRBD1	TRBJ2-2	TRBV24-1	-	TGTGCCACCTACCGGGACAGGGGTCGCACCGGGGAGCTGTTTTTT	CATYRDRGRTGELFF
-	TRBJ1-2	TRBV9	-	TGTGCCAGCAGCGTAGCGCCAGCTTCTAACTATGGCTACACCTTC	CASSVAPASNYGYTF
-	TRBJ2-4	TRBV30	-	TGTGCCTGGAGTAGGACGCCCCTAGCCAAAAACATTCAGTACTTC	CAWSRTPLAKNIQYF
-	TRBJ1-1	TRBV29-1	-	TGCAGCGTTGAAGGGCTTTTGGGGATGAACACTGAAGCTTTCTTT	CSVEGLLGMNTEAFF
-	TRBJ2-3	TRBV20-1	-	TGCAGTGCTAGAGATCTGACGGAGAGTAGCACAGATACGCAGTATTTT	CSARDLTESSTDTQYF
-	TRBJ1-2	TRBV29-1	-	TGCAGCGGGGGGTCCGCCTATGGCTACACCTTC	CSGGSAYGYTF
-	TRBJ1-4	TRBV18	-	TGTGCCAGCTCACTTGCGACAGGTTACGAAAAACTGTTTTTT	CASSLATGYEKLFF
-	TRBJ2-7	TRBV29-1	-	TGCAGCGTTCTTAGCGGCTCCTACGAGCAGTACTTC	CSVLSGSYEQYF
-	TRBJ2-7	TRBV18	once	TGTGCCAGCTCACGGGCGGGTACCTACGAGCAGTACTTC	CASSRAGTYEQYF
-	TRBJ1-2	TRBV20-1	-	TGCAGTGCTAGTAAAGAGGGAGGGGGCTATGGCTACACCTTC	CSASKEGGGYGYTF
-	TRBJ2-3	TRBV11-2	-	TGTGCCAGCAGCTTAGGACTGATGGGGGGCTTGGGGCAGTATTTT	CASSLGLMGGLGQYF
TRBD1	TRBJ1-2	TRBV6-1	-	TGTGCCAGCGTTAATCCGGGACAGGGATTTCGTGGCTACACCTTC	CASVNPGQGFRGYTF
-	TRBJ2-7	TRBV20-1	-	TGCAGTGCTAGAGGGGTCCCCTACGAGCAGTACTTC	CSARGVPYEQYF
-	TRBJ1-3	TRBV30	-	TGTGCCGCCGCCCGGGGGTCTGGAAACACCATATATTTT	CAAARGSGNTIYF
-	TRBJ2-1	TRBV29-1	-	TGCAGCGTTTCCGCAGGGTTATATAACTACAATGAGCAGTTCTTC	CSVSAGLYNYNEQFF
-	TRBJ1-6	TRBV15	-	TGTGCCACCAGCAGAGATCACAGGAATTCACCCCTCCACTTT	CATSRDHRNSPLHF
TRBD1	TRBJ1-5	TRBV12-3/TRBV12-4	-	TGTGCCAGCAGTCTGGACAGGGTAGGACAGCCCCAGCATTTT	CASSLDRVGQPQHF
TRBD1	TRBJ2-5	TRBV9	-	TGTGCCAGCAGTTTCCTAGGGGCAGGGGGCCAAGAGACCCAGTACTTC	CASSFLGAGGQETQYF
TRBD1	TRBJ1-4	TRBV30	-	TGTGCCTGGAGTGCCCACCCTGGACAGGGTGATGAAAAACTGTTTTTT	CAWSAHPGQGDEKLFF
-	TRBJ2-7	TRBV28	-	TGTGCCAGCCACCGAGGGACAAGCTTCTACGAGCAGTACTTC	CASHRGTSFYEQYF
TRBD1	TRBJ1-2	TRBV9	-	TGTGCCAGCAGCGTAGGGGACAGGGCTAACTATGGCTACACCTTC	CASSVGDRANYGYTF